The subject of this entry is one T cell receptor (beta chain). TCRdb's copy holds only in-frame clones and misses some; the assay was immunoSEQ multiplex PCR. The top ten clones hold around 21% of a sample with 65,000 to 80,000 clones, 80% to 90% of them seen once. The data were obtained in a study of radiation and T cells in renal cell carcinoma. Time point: blood 2 weeks post-SBRT. As for treatment: 15 Gy SBRT to primary tumor, nephrectomy 4 weeks later. Sequencing was performed on blood, taken from a patient whose treatment included radiotherapy and nephrectomy. This TCR was sampled from a woman aged 50 to 65 with renal cell carcinoma.

The CDR3 bases are TGTGCCAGCAGCCGCTTACAGGGGAACACTGAAGCTTTCTTT. It is translated as CASSRLQGNTEAFF. The V and J genes are TRBV14 and TRBJ1-1; the D gene is possibly TRBD1 (6 bases). Per germline, CDR1 SGHDN and CDR2 FVKESK. This CDR3 contains 14 residues. Trimming left V 4 bases short and J 1 base short, with 10 bases between.